The 27 T cell receptor beta chains given below trace back to one sample, sequenced in a study of T cell responses to AZD1222 COVID-19 vaccine. Profiled with immunoSEQ multiplex PCR; TCRdb holds only in-frame clones, not every one. The sample lists about 180,000 clones, 85% to 95% occurring once. This material consisted of peripheral blood, taken 28 days after the second AZD1222 dose. These receptor sequences come from an adult who received the AZD1222 COVID-19 vaccine.

The genes are TRBV7-9 and TRBJ1-2, with 8 bases matching TRBD1. Germline CDR1 reads SEHNR; CDR2 reads FQNEAQ (reference sequence). V gave up 5 bases and J gave up 3 bases; unmatched junction bases: 8. CDR3 size: 15 residues. The CDR3 sequence is CASSLRAGGDYGYTF. The CDR3, as DNA: TGTGCCAGCAGCCTCCGTGCAGGGGGCGACTATGGCTACACCTTC.

The V gene is TRBV25-1, the J gene TRBJ1-4; D gene ambiguous. The V and J ends lost 4 bases and 7 bases respectively, with 10 bases between them. Germline V gives CDR1 MGHDK, CDR2 SYGVNS. This CDR3 region has 13 residues. The CDR3 nucleotides are TGTGCCAGCAGTGCCGGAGCTAGTGAAAAACTGTTTTTT. Translated, it gives CASSAGASEKLFF. The variable domain in full, with the rest retrieved from reference TRBV25-1 and TRBJ1-4, is EADIYQTPRYLVIGTGKKITLECSQTMGHDKMYWYQQDPGMELHLIHYSYGVNSTEKGDLSSESTVSRIRTEHFPLTLESARPSHTSQYLCASSAGASEKLFFGSGTQLSVL.

The chain links TRBV7-2 to TRBJ2-1, with D perhaps TRBD1 or TRBD2 (5 bases each). The CDR3 length is 15 residues. V dropped 1 base and J dropped 3 bases, with 10 bases sitting between them. The germline V gene encodes CDR1 SGHTA and CDR2 FQGNSA. The CDR3 here is CASSLGDQDYNEQFF. In DNA, the CDR3 is TGTGCCAGCAGCTTAGGGGACCAGGACTACAATGAGCAGTTCTTC.

The rearrangement joins TRBV7-3 to TRBJ2-3; D gene uncertain. V gave up 2 bases and J gave up 0 bases, with 6 bases separating them. The CDR3 extends over 14 amino acids. CDR1 is SGHTA, CDR2 FQGTGA, per germline. The CDR3 loop is CASSLGYSTDTQYF. As DNA, the CDR3 is TGTGCCAGCAGCTTAGGATATAGCACAGATACGCAGTATTTT.

This clone was seen only once. The J gene is TRBJ1-2, the V gene TRBV19; 7 nucleotides align to TRBD1. Germline lookup yields CDR1 LNHDA and CDR2 SQIVND (reference sequence). V shed 6 bases, J shed 4 bases, and the junction held 8 bases outside the gene matches. The length of the CDR3 is 14 residues. CDR3 sequence (DNA): TGTGCCAGTAGCCGGGACAGTTCCCTCTATGGCTACACCTTC. Amino acid sequence: CASSRDSSLYGYTF.

This clone was counted a single time. This rearrangement joins TRBV10-1 to TRBJ2-7; no definite D call. Germline V CDR1 and CDR2: WNHNN, SYGVQD (reference sequence). This CDR3 contains 15 residues. V gave up 3 bases and J gave up 0 bases, with 12 bases separating them. This CDR3 reads CASSEGWRSSYEQYF. The CDR3 coding sequence is TGCGCCAGCAGTGAAGGTTGGAGAAGCTCCTACGAGCAGTACTTC.

On this clone: The identical CDR3 is also encoded by other nucleotide sequences in the sample. V gene TRBV5-4 combines with J gene TRBJ1-3, with D possibly being TRBD1 (5 bases). Germline CDR1 SGHNT, CDR2 YYREEE (reference sequence). Trimming cost V 1 base and J 8 bases, with 13 bases left between them. This CDR3 has 14 residues. CDR3 DNA sequence: TGTGCCAGCAGCTTGTCAGGGCGTCCTGACACCATATATTTT. Translated, it gives CASSLSGRPDTIYF.

The chain combines TRBV7-2 with TRBJ1-2; D uncertain. This CDR3 comprises 14 residues. The germline V gene has CDR1 SGHTA and CDR2 FQGNSA. V lost 7 bases and J 0 bases, leaving 12 bases between the germline ends. CDR3 amino acids: CASKGQPTNYGYTF. The CDR3 DNA is TGTGCCAGCAAGGGCCAGCCTACTAACTATGGCTACACCTTC.

V gene TRBV13 combines with J gene TRBJ2-7; 11 nucleotides match TRBD1. The CDR3 sequence is 16 residues long. Looked up from germline, CDR1 is PRHDT and CDR2 is FYEKMQ (reference sequence). V was clipped by 3 bases and J by 4 bases; unmatched bases: 8. DNA for the CDR3: TGTGCCAGCAGCTTGGGACAGGGGGTTAGCTCATACGAGCAGTACTTC. It specifies CASSLGQGVSSYEQYF.

The CDR3 sequence: CASSAVTGDYGYTF. In nucleotides, the CDR3 is TGTGCCAGCAGTGCCGTCACGGGCGACTATGGCTACACCTTC. The chain joins TRBV2 to TRBJ1-2; D is undetermined. Germline CDR1 and CDR2: SNHLY and FYNNEI. The germline V and J ends were trimmed by 4 bases and 3 bases, with 12 bases remaining between them. The CDR3 extends over 14 amino acids.

This sequence joins TRBV28 and TRBJ1-2, with D maybe TRBD1 (6 bases). V was trimmed by 9 bases and J by 2 bases, leaving 10 bases between them. Germline V lookup: CDR1 MDHEN, CDR2 SYDVKM. The CDR3 has 12 amino acids. CDR3 DNA: TGTGCCAGTACCACAGGGAACTATGGCTACACCTTC. It codes for CASTTGNYGYTF.

This clone was counted once. The rearrangement links TRBV19 to TRBJ2-1; D call uncertain. This CDR3 has 14 amino acids. Germline V lookup: CDR1 LNHDA, CDR2 SQIVND (reference sequence). Trimming took 2 bases from V and 5 from J, leaving 10 bases between them. The CDR3 sequence: CASSIFVQNNEQFF. As DNA, the CDR3 is TGTGCCAGTAGTATATTCGTACAGAACAATGAGCAGTTCTTC.

This chain links TRBV9 with TRBJ2-7; D might be TRBD2 (6 bases). Trimming took 3 bases from V and 7 from J, leaving 17 bases between them. The germline CDR1 and CDR2 sequences are SGDLS and YYNGEE. This CDR3 region has 14 residues. This CDR3 reads CASSDIQEGGEQYF. CDR3 nucleotides: TGTGCCAGCAGCGATATACAGGAGGGTGGGGAGCAGTACTTC.

The chain joins TRBV5-6 to TRBJ2-1; D not certain. V was cut by 0 bases and J by 8 bases, with 9 bases left in between. CDR3 length: 13 amino acids. Germline V lookup: CDR1 SGHDT, CDR2 YYEEEE. The DNA for the CDR3 is TGTGCCAGCAGCTTGGTCCGAGTCGATGAGCAGTTCTTC. Its translation is CASSLVRVDEQFF. The full variable domain, with the rest looked up from reference TRBV5-6 and TRBJ2-1, is DAGVTQSPTHLIKTRGQQVTLRCSPKSGHDTVSWYQQALGQGPQFIFQYYEEEERQRGNFPDRFSGHQFPNYSSELNVNALLLGDSALYLCASSLVRVDEQFFGPGTRLTVL.

The chain has TRBV9 and TRBJ1-6, with 7 bases matching TRBD1. There are 15 residues in the CDR3. From germline, CDR1 is SGDLS and CDR2 YYNGEE. V lost 2 bases and J lost 10; bases outside the gene matches: 9. CDR3 sequence: CASSVFGQGESPLHF. CDR3 coding DNA: TGTGCCAGCAGCGTGTTTGGGCAGGGGGAATCACCCCTCCACTTT.

The chain uses TRBV7-9 and TRBJ2-7; possibly TRBD2 for D (6 bases). The V gene lost 0 bases and the J gene lost 7 bases, with 16 bases spanning the gap. CDR3 size: 15 residues. Germline assignment: CDR1 SEHNR and CDR2 FQNEAQ (reference sequence). CDR3 in DNA: TGTGCCAGCAGCTTAGCGAACGGGAGCGTAGGGGAGCAGTACTTC. Protein: CASSLANGSVGEQYF.

This CDR3 is CASSPFDSGGELFF. The CDR3 DNA follows: TGCGCCAGCAGCCCGTTTGATAGCGGGGGGGAGCTGTTTTTT. The chain is built from TRBV4-3 and TRBJ2-2; 7 bases are shared with TRBD2. CDR1 is LGHNA, CDR2 YSLEER, per germline. The trim removed 4 bases at V and 8 bases at J, leaving 7 bases unmatched. CDR3 length: 14 residues.

The genes are TRBV6-1 and TRBJ2-5; 10 bases fit TRBD2. V gave up 2 bases and J gave up 1 base; unmatched junction bases: 1. The CDR3 sequence is 15 residues long. Germline values: CDR1 MNHNS, CDR2 SASEGT. CDR3 amino acids: CASSELAGAQETQYF. DNA of the CDR3: TGTGCCAGCAGTGAACTAGCGGGGGCCCAAGAGACCCAGTACTTC.

The chain employs TRBV27 and TRBJ1-4, with 7 positions matching TRBD1. The CDR3 has 15 residues. Germline V gene sequence: CDR1 MNHEY, CDR2 SMNVEV (reference sequence). V shed 4 bases, J shed 8 bases, and the junction held 10 bases outside the gene matches. The CDR3 nucleotides are TGTGCCAGCAGTTCACAGGGGACAGCGAAAGAAAAACTGTTTTTT. Protein: CASSSQGTAKEKLFF.

The chain is built from TRBV4-3 and TRBJ1-5; possibly TRBD1 for D (5 bases). Trimming took off 3 bases at V and 4 bases at J, with 13 bases between the two ends. This CDR3 contains 15 residues. CDR1 and CDR2 from the germline V gene are LGHNA and YSLEER. CDR3 residues: CASSQYRLPNQPQHF. Written as DNA, the CDR3 is TGCGCCAGCAGCCAGTACAGGCTACCTAATCAGCCCCAGCATTTT.

The chain joins TRBV6-5 to TRBJ2-2; 7 positions agree with TRBD1. Per germline, CDR1 MNHEY and CDR2 SVGAGI. V lost 6 bases, J lost 5 bases, and 6 bases stayed unmatched. The CDR3 spans 14 residues. CDR3 sequence (DNA): TGTGCCAGCAGAAGACAGGGTGGGACCGGGGAGCTGTTTTTT. It is translated as CASRRQGGTGELFF.

The chain uses TRBV2 and TRBJ2-3; TRBD2 matches 8 bases. The CDR3 is 19 amino acids. The junction had 25 bases not matched to a gene; V was cut back by 10 bases and J by 4 bases. Germline CDR1 is SNHLY and CDR2 is FYNNEI. The DNA of the CDR3 is TGTGCCACCACCGGTTGGGGTAGCGGGACGAGGGACCTGCCAGATACGCAGTATTTT. This translates into CATTGWGSGTRDLPDTQYF. Based on the CDR3 plus reference TRBV2 and TRBJ2-3, the full variable domain is EPEVTQTPSHQVTQMGQEVILRCVPISNHLYFYWYRQILGQKVEFLVSFYNNEISEKSEIFDDQFSVERPDGSNFTLKIRSTKLEDSAMYFCATTGWGSGTRDLPDTQYFGPGTRLTVL.

V gene TRBV10-3 combines with J gene TRBJ1-4; weak D call: TRBD1 (6 bases). Per the germline V gene, CDR1 is ENHRY and CDR2 is SYGVKD. The length of the CDR3 is 16 residues. V gave up 2 bases and J gave up 3 bases, with 13 bases separating them. In DNA, the CDR3 is TGTGCCATCAGTGAGGCCGGGGCAGGGGCTAATGAAAAACTGTTTTTT. It yields the protein CAISEAGAGANEKLFF.

The chain joins TRBV27 to TRBJ2-1, with TRBD2 matching over 12 bases. Per germline, CDR1 MNHEY and CDR2 SMNVEV (reference sequence). This CDR3 is built from 15 residues. J lost 8 bases, V lost 4 bases, and 6 bases had no gene match. Here the CDR3 reads CASSSRTSGVYEQFF. CDR3 bases: TGTGCCAGCAGTTCCCGGACTAGCGGGGTTTATGAGCAGTTCTTC.

The chain employs TRBV27 and TRBJ2-1; 10 nucleotides agree with TRBD1. The CDR3 spans 15 residues. V shed 3 bases and J 9 bases; nucleotides not matched to a gene: 8. In germline, CDR1 is MNHEY, CDR2 SMNVEV (reference sequence). CDR3: CASSFSGTGVTEQFF. The CDR3 nucleotides are TGTGCCAGCAGTTTTTCCGGGACAGGGGTAACTGAGCAGTTCTTC.

V gene TRBV27 combines with J gene TRBJ2-7; TRBD1 matches 9 bases. CDR1 and CDR2 from the germline V gene are MNHEY and SMNVEV (reference sequence). Unmatched junction bases numbered 9, after V lost 7 bases and J lost 2 bases. This CDR3 region has 15 residues. DNA for the CDR3: TGTGCCAGCAAGCCGGGACAGGGTTTAACCTACGAGCAGTACTTC. It is translated as CASKPGQGLTYEQYF.

This clone showed up just a few times. The rearrangement joins TRBV4-3 to TRBJ1-1; no firm D call. Germline V gene sequence: CDR1 LGHNA, CDR2 YSLEER. V was clipped by 1 base and J by 3 bases, with 12 bases between them. The CDR3 contains 15 residues. The CDR3 loop reads CASSQGIGSYTEAFF. CDR3 DNA sequence: TGCGCCAGCAGCCAAGGGATCGGGTCCTACACTGAAGCTTTCTTT.